The next 18 T cell receptor beta chains were all read from a single sample in a study of blood T cell repertoires in COVID-19. Here immunoSEQ multiplex PCR was the method, and the copy in TCRdb shows in-frame clones only, minus some. Here the sample spans some 150,000 clones, about four fifths being singletons. The sample consisted of peripheral blood. The receptor set was obtained from a man aged 55 to 69 with acute or convalescent COVID-19.

Concerning this clone itself: Other DNA sequences in the sample encode the same CDR3. The genes are TRBV27 and TRBJ2-7, with 9 bases matching TRBD1. Per the germline V gene, CDR1 is MNHEY and CDR2 is SMNVEV (reference sequence). The ends lost 2 bases at V and 5 bases at J; junction bases unmatched: 7. The CDR3 length is 15 residues. This CDR3 reads CASSLTGTGGHEQYF. CDR3 coding DNA: TGTGCCAGCAGTTTAACGGGAACAGGGGGCCACGAGCAGTACTTC.

The rearrangement links TRBV3-1 (or the pseudogene TRBV3-2) to TRBJ2-2; D unresolved. This CDR3 spans 14 amino acids. Germline loops: CDR1 LGHDT, CDR2 YNNKEL (reference sequence). Trimming removed 0 bases from V and 7 bases from J, with 9 bases in between. CDR3 DNA sequence: TGTGCCAGCAGCCAAGATCGGAGTTACGGGGAGCTGTTTTTT. This sequence encodes CASSQDRSYGELFF.

V is TRBV28 and J is TRBJ2-4; D is possibly TRBD1 (7 bases). The CDR3 has 14 residues. Trimming left V 3 bases short and J 9 bases short, with 15 bases between. Germline V gives CDR1 MDHEN, CDR2 SYDVKM. The CDR3 loop reads CASSFSHQGGIQYF. CDR3 sequence (DNA): TGTGCCAGCAGTTTCTCCCACCAGGGGGGCATTCAGTACTTC.

The chain is built from TRBV12-3 or TRBV12-4 and TRBJ2-5; D is unclear. The CDR3 is made up of 13 amino acids. V was pared by 3 bases and J by 4 bases, with 9 bases between. The CDR3 loop reads CASSFWRGETQYF. DNA of the CDR3: TGTGCCAGCAGTTTTTGGCGCGGAGAGACCCAGTACTTC.

This chain links TRBV5-1 with TRBJ1-1; D is unresolved. Trimming cost V 5 bases and J 0 bases, with 11 bases left between them. The CDR3 runs 14 residues. Germline loops: CDR1 SGHRS, CDR2 YFSETQ. In DNA form, the CDR3 reads TGCGCCAGCAGACGGGGTTTCCTGAACACTGAAGCTTTCTTT. This gives the protein CASRRGFLNTEAFF.

This clone was seen once. The gene calls are TRBV19 and TRBJ1-2, with D tentatively TRBD1 (6 bases). CDR3 size: 12 residues. The V gene lost 4 bases and the J gene lost 5 bases, with 8 bases spanning the gap. CDR1 LNHDA and CDR2 SQIVND come from the germline V gene (reference sequence). The CDR3 reads CASSTGQYGYTF. CDR3 DNA: TGTGCCAGTAGTACCGGACAGTATGGCTACACCTTC.

V is TRBV4-3 and J is TRBJ1-2; TRBD1 matches at 7 bases. J gave up 4 bases and V 0 bases, and 8 bases lay outside the gene matches. The CDR3 has 16 residues. The V gene's germline CDR1 is LGHNA and CDR2 YSLEER. This CDR3 reads CASSQDATGASYGYTF. The CDR3 DNA reads as TGCGCCAGCAGCCAAGACGCCACAGGGGCGTCCTATGGCTACACCTTC.

The chain combines TRBV7-6 with TRBJ2-1, with 13 bases identical to TRBD2. Germline CDR1 reads SGHVS; CDR2 reads FNYEAQ. This CDR3 has 17 amino acids. V shed 4 bases and J 3 bases; nucleotides not matched to a gene: 6. The CDR3 coding sequence is TGTGCCAGCAGCTCCCGACTAGCGGGAGGCCTCTACAATGAGCAGTTCTTC. Translating gives CASSSRLAGGLYNEQFF. Based on the CDR3 plus reference TRBV7-6 and TRBJ2-1, the full variable domain is GAGVSQSPRYKVTKRGQDVALRCDPISGHVSLYWYRQALGQGPEFLTYFNYEAQQDKSGLPNDRFSAERPEGSISTLTIQRTEQRDSAMYRCASSSRLAGGLYNEQFFGPGTRLTVL.

The genes are TRBV4-2 and TRBJ1-3; weak D call: TRBD1 (6 bases). CDR1 is LGHNA, CDR2 YNFKEQ, per germline. Trimming cost V 1 base and J 4 bases, with 14 bases left between them. This CDR3 has 16 residues. CDR3 in DNA: TGTGCCAGCAGCCAAGCCCAACAGGGTGCGGGAAACACCATATATTTT. It is translated as CASSQAQQGAGNTIYF.

V gene TRBV24-1 combines with J gene TRBJ2-1, with D possibly matching TRBD1 (6 bases). The CDR3 totals 12 residues. Deletions cut 2 bases from V and 8 bases from J, with 6 bases between. Germline assignment: CDR1 KGHDR and CDR2 SFDVKD. The chain's CDR3 is CATSDYRDEQFF. The CDR3 DNA is TGTGCCACCAGTGATTACAGGGATGAGCAGTTCTTC.

This chain joins TRBV5-4 and TRBJ1-1, with a weak D call TRBD1 (6 bases). The germline CDR1 and CDR2 sequences are SGHNT and YYREEE (reference sequence). V lost 2 bases to trimming and J lost 0 bases, with 11 bases between them. There are 15 residues in the CDR3. The CDR3 sequence: CASSLGQYMNTEAFF. As DNA, the CDR3 is TGTGCCAGCAGCTTAGGACAGTACATGAACACTGAAGCTTTCTTT. Using reference TRBV5-4 and TRBJ1-1 for the parts outside the CDR3, the full variable domain is ETGVTQSPTHLIKTRGQQVTLRCSSQSGHNTVSWYQQALGQGPQFIFQYYREEENGRGNFPPRFSGLQFPNYSSELNVNALELDDSALYLCASSLGQYMNTEAFFGQGTRLTVV.

The chain uses TRBV30 and TRBJ1-1, with 8 bases that match TRBD1. V shed 3 bases, J shed 1 base, and the junction held 4 bases outside the gene matches. CDR1 and CDR2 (germline): GTSNPN, SVGIG (reference sequence). This CDR3 spans 14 amino acids. The CDR3 DNA is TGTGCCTGGAGGGGGGACAGGAAGAACACTGAAGCTTTCTTT. This translates into CAWRGDRKNTEAFF.

V usage is TRBV4-2 and J usage is TRBJ2-7; D gene ambiguous. Germline V CDR1 and CDR2: LGHNA, YNFKEQ. Trimming left V 0 bases short and J 3 bases short, with 6 bases between. This CDR3 is 13 amino acids long. The CDR3 protein is CASSQDLNYEQYF. CDR3 nucleotides: TGTGCCAGCAGCCAAGACTTAAACTACGAGCAGTACTTC.

The chain links TRBV7-3 to TRBJ2-4, with TRBD2 matching over 8 bases. The CDR3 runs 17 residues. The J segment lost 1 base and the V segment lost 5 bases, leaving 10 bases of the junction unmatched. In germline, CDR1 is SGHTA, CDR2 FQGTGA. CDR3 sequence (DNA): TGTGCCAGCAGCCCGGGGGGGTTATCGAGGGCCAAAAACATTCAGTACTTC. Translating gives CASSPGGLSRAKNIQYF.

The rearrangement uses TRBV7-3 and TRBJ2-1, with 10 bases that match TRBD2. V lost 2 bases, J lost 13 bases, and 5 bases stayed unmatched. The V gene's germline CDR1 is SGHTA and CDR2 FQGTGA. The CDR3 has 13 amino acids. In nucleotides, the CDR3 is TGTGCCAGCAGCTTAGGGGGGACTAGCGTTCAGTTCTTC. Its translation is CASSLGGTSVQFF.

The J gene is TRBJ2-1, the V gene TRBV27; 9 bases are shared with TRBD1. The V gene's germline CDR1 is MNHEY and CDR2 SMNVEV (reference sequence). The CDR3 runs 17 residues. V trimming: 5 bases; J trimming: 6 bases; junction bases outside the gene matches: 14. The CDR3 protein is CASSIYAGTGKGNEQFF. In nucleotides, the CDR3 is TGTGCCAGCAGTATTTACGCCGGGACAGGGAAAGGCAATGAGCAGTTCTTC.

This clone was picked up a small number of times. The V gene is TRBV6-2 or TRBV6-3, the J gene TRBJ2-7, with TRBD2 matching over 8 bases. CDR3 size: 16 residues. Germline CDR1 MNHEY, CDR2 SVGEGT. Trimming took 6 bases from V and 3 from J; bases not matched to a gene: 13. CDR3 residues: CASSLTGSGGNYEQYF. The CDR3 DNA sequence: TGTGCCAGCAGCCTCACAGGCAGCGGGGGAAACTACGAGCAGTACTTC.

The chain carries TRBV6-2 or TRBV6-3 and TRBJ2-1, with 12 bases aligning to TRBD2. The germline CDR1 and CDR2 sequences are MNHEY and SVGEGT. The CDR3 is 17 amino acids. Trimming cost V 0 bases and J 7 bases; bases outside gene matches: 7. The CDR3 DNA follows: TGTGCCAGCAGTTACTCGAGGGCGCTAGCGGGGGGGAATGAGCAGTTCTTC. It is translated as CASSYSRALAGGNEQFF.